This record looks at one TCR beta chain sequence and its context. Its antigen is not known. TCRdb's table, derived via immunoSEQ multiplex PCR, lists solely in-frame clones and lacks some. The table shows about 40,000 clones, with about 70% occurring only once. The source of the sample is a study of radiotherapy plus CTLA-4 blockade in lung cancer. Study-level information: Objective responses occurred in around 18% of patients; around 30% had disease control.

Enrolled patients, whose metastatic non-small-cell lung cancer was chemo-refractory, received focal radiation plus CTLA-4 blockade with ipilimumab. Study-level points and caveats: Reported findings show early blood T cell clone dynamics, with interferon-beta, best predicted response.

The length of the CDR3 is 15 residues. The germline gives CDR1 MGHRA, CDR2 YSYEKL. The V end was cut by 2 bases, the J end by 4 bases, with 9 bases between. The receptor was isolated from a human donor with non-small cell lung cancer who had stable disease on radiotherapy plus ipilimumab. This rearrangement joins TRBV4-1 to TRBJ1-6, with a weak D call TRBD1 (6 bases). The material sequenced was peripheral blood, taken from a patient treated with radiotherapy plus ipilimumab. The CDR3 here is CASSQSRGYNSPLHF. The CDR3 DNA is TGCGCCAGCAGCCAAAGCAGGGGATATAATTCACCCCTCCACTTT.